This TCR beta chain was retrieved from a study of siplizumab effects on memory and regulatory T cells. The junction had 5 bases not matched to a gene; V was cut back by 5 bases and J by 4 bases. This CDR3 is 16 amino acids long. Germline CDR1 SGHVS, CDR2 FQNEAQ. The protocol was immunoSEQ multiplex PCR, while the TCRdb copy is restricted to in-frame clones and leaves out a portion. The sample has some 100,000 clones; 95% to 97% are singletons. The chain recombines TRBV7-8 with TRBJ2-3; 14 nucleotides agree with TRBD2. Sequenced input: naive CD4+ T cells sorted from blood. This TCR was sampled from a human donor in good health. The CDR3: CASSIRTSGGPDTQYF. CDR3 DNA: TGTGCCAGCAGCATAAGGACTAGCGGGGGGCCAGATACGCAGTATTTT. Full variable domain (remainder filled in from reference TRBV7-8 and TRBJ2-3): GAGVSQSPRYKVAKRGQDVALRCDPISGHVSLFWYQQALGQGPEFLTYFQNEAQLDKSGLPSDRFFAERPEGSVSTLKIQRTQQEDSAVYLCASSIRTSGGPDTQYFGPGTRLTVL.